This TCR beta chain was recovered during a study of Graves' ophthalmopathy and Graves' hyperthyroidism. A remark on this clonotype: Its antigen remains unknown.

Regarding the study as a whole: Sensitivity reached 87.88% and specificity approximately 81% for a 13-signature model separating ophthalmopathy from stable hyperthyroidism.

Scientists amplified the TCR beta CDR3 regions from RNA transcripts. Second-round multiplex PCR came after a first-round RT-PCR that employed HTBI primers. MiXCR, applied by TCRdb to the multiplex PCR reads, yields one record per CDR3 protein. The table lists 500,000 to 600,000 distinct CDR3 sequences, 39% of them singletons, with approximately 4.1% in the top ten. Material for sequencing was peripheral blood or thyroid tissue (not recorded which). The sequence was collected from an adult man with Graves' hyperthyroidism.

The CDR3 DNA reads TGTGCCAGCAGTGAAGTAGGGGCAGGGGGAGAAAAACTGTTTTTT. Its protein product is CASSEVGAGGEKLFF. V gene TRBV9 combines with J gene TRBJ1-4; the match to TRBD1 covers 7 bases. CDR3 size: 15 residues. Germline V gives CDR1 SGDLS, CDR2 YYNGEE. The V gene end was trimmed by 5 bases and the J gene end by 8 bases; junction bases not matched to a gene: 12.